The clone carrying this T cell receptor beta chain was detected a few times. The antigen is unknown. Splitting the CD4+ cells yielded a CD45RA+ naive subset and a CD45RA-negative memory subset. These data are taken from a study of shared clonotypes between healthy human individuals. The overall study: There were three CD4 naive, three CD4 memory, two CD8 naive and one CD8 memory plates per donor. Study-wide results and caveats: The study found lower generation probabilities in non-shared clonotypes than in those shared by all four donors.

This CDR3 contains 14 residues. The V and J ends lost 4 bases and 4 bases respectively, with 14 bases between them. Germline values: CDR1 SGDLS, CDR2 YYNGEE. Original handling: Because ImmunoSEQ provided only junction sequences with no quality scores, the filtering differed. Sequencing used immunoSEQ multiplex PCR; TCRdb keeps in-frame clones, though not all of them. The DNA gave D and trimming, while V, J and clone size come from that table. This table holds about 1 million clones, about 75% found once. Material for sequencing was memory CD4+ T cells sorted from blood. Documented subset: CD45RA-negative fraction. The chain employs TRBV9 and TRBJ1-1; a possible D gene is TRBD1 (6 bases). The sequence derives from a man between 18 and 35 years old in good health. The CDR3 sequence: CASSPSGGATEAFF. CDR3 sequence (DNA): TGTGCCAGCAGCCCTAGCGGGGGGGCCACTGAAGCTTTCTTT. Supplemented by reference TRBV9 and TRBJ1-1, the full variable domain reads DSGVTQTPKHLITATGQRVTLRCSPRSGDLSVYWYQQSLDQGLQFLIQYYNGEERAKGNILERFSAQQFPDLHSELNLSSLELGDSALYFCASSPSGGATEAFFGQGTRLTVV.